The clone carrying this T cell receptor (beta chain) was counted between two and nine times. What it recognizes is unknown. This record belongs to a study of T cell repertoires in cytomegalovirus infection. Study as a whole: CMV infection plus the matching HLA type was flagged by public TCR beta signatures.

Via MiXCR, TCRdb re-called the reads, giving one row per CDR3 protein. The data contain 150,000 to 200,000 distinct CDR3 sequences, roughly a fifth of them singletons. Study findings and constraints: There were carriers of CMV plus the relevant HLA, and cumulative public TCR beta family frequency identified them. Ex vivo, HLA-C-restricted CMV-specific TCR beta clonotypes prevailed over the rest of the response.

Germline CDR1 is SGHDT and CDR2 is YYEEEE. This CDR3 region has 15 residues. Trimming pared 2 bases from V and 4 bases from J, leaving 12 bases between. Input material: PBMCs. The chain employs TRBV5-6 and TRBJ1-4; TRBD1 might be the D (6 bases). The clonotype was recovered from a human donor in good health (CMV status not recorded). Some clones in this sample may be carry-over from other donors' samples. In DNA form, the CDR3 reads TGTGCCAGCAGCTTCGGGGGACACCTTAATGAAAAACTGTTTTTT. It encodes CASSFGGHLNEKLFF.